Described below is a single T cell receptor (beta chain) sequence and its context. RNA transcripts were the template, and TCR beta CDR3 regions were amplified from them. HTBI primers were used in a first-round RT-PCR, which preceded a second-round multiplex PCR. TCRdb redid the calling of the multiplex PCR reads with MiXCR, one entry per CDR3 protein. The sample yields some 240,000 distinct CDR3 sequences, 45% seen once. V was clipped by 6 bases and J by 1 base, with 9 bases between them. Germline CDR1 SNHLY, CDR2 FYNNEI. This CDR3 has 14 residues. This entry is derived from a study of Graves' ophthalmopathy and Graves' hyperthyroidism.

Material: peripheral blood. The receptor was derived from an adult man with Graves' ophthalmopathy. This chain connects TRBV2 to TRBJ2-2; D possibly corresponds to TRBD1 (5 bases). The CDR3 sequence is CASRETENTGELFF. The CDR3 nucleotides are TGTGCCAGCAGAGAGACAGAGAACACCGGGGAGCTGTTTTTT. The variable domain in full, with the rest retrieved from reference TRBV2 and TRBJ2-2, is EPEVTQTPSHQVTQMGQEVILRCVPISNHLYFYWYRQILGQKVEFLVSFYNNEISEKSEIFDDQFSVERPDGSNFTLKIRSTKLEDSAMYFCASRETENTGELFFGEGSRLTVL.